The 26 T cell receptor beta chains listed next were all sequenced from one sample in a study of T cells in Graves' hyperthyroidism and ophthalmopathy. There were TCR beta CDR3 regions amplified from RNA transcripts. HTBI primers were employed in a first-round RT-PCR of the TCR CDR3. TCRdb called the multiplex PCR reads again in MiXCR, with one record for every CDR3 protein. The data contain hundreds of thousands of distinct CDR3 sequences, roughly 37% of them singletons. Sequenced material: blood. These receptors were collected from a man aged 18 to 30 with Graves' hyperthyroidism.

CDR3 residues: CAIWTGDSNQPQHF. The CDR3 DNA sequence: TGTGCCATTTGGACAGGGGATAGCAATCAGCCCCAGCATTTT. The chain combines TRBV10-3 with TRBJ1-5; 9 bases map to TRBD1. Germline CDR1 reads ENHRY; CDR2 reads SYGVKD. The CDR3 is made up of 14 amino acids. J gave up 0 bases and V 9 bases, and 3 bases lay outside the gene matches.

The V gene is TRBV7-9, the J gene TRBJ2-7, with 9 bases identical to TRBD2. The CDR3 loop spans 15 amino acids. V lost 4 bases to trimming and J lost 6 bases; unmatched junction nucleotides: 10. The germline gives CDR1 SEHNR, CDR2 FQNEAQ (reference sequence). CDR3 nucleotide sequence: TGTGCCAGCAGCTCCCTGGCGGGGGGGCTCACCGAGCAGTACTTC. It specifies CASSSLAGGLTEQYF.

This clonotype was detected a few times. V is TRBV7-9 and J is TRBJ1-2; D uncertain. The V and J ends lost 3 bases and 7 bases respectively, with 18 bases between them. Germline V gene lookup returns CDR1 SEHNR and CDR2 FQNEAQ (reference sequence). The CDR3 totals 15 residues. This CDR3 reads CASSFPSDGIAGYTF. CDR3 coding DNA: TGTGCCAGCAGCTTCCCTTCGGACGGTATAGCTGGCTACACCTTC.

The chain combines TRBV25-1 with TRBJ2-2; the match to TRBD2 covers 8 bases. Germline V CDR1 and CDR2: MGHDK, SYGVNS. The junction had 4 bases not matched to a gene; V was cut back by 6 bases and J by 7 bases. This CDR3 has 13 residues. The CDR3 is CASSPGGNGELFF. For the CDR3, the DNA is TGTGCCAGCAGCCCGGGGGGGAACGGGGAGCTGTTTTTT. The full variable domain, with the rest looked up from reference TRBV25-1 and TRBJ2-2, is EADIYQTPRYLVIGTGKKITLECSQTMGHDKMYWYQQDPGMELHLIHYSYGVNSTEKGDLSSESTVSRIRTEHFPLTLESARPSHTSQYLCASSPGGNGELFFGEGSRLTVL.

This sequence joins TRBV10-3 and TRBJ1-5; no definite D call. Trimming removed 5 bases at V and 7 bases at J, with 15 bases between. CDR3 size: 14 residues. CDR1 is ENHRY and CDR2 is SYGVKD in the germline V gene. In DNA, the CDR3 is TGTGCCATCAGTCCCTCCGCTGTTGGGCAGCCCCAGCATTTT. The encoded protein is CAISPSAVGQPQHF.

This clonotype was counted ten times or more. The chain is built from TRBV5-6 and TRBJ1-6; D not resolved. V lost 7 bases, J lost 12 bases, and 11 bases lay in between. The CDR3 is made up of 11 amino acids. Per germline, CDR1 SGHDT and CDR2 YYEEEE. The CDR3 DNA is TGTGCCAGCCGAAGGGAGGGACCCCTCCACTTT. This codes for CASRREGPLHF. Full variable domain (remainder filled in from reference TRBV5-6 and TRBJ1-6): DAGVTQSPTHLIKTRGQQVTLRCSPKSGHDTVSWYQQALGQGPQFIFQYYEEEERQRGNFPDRFSGHQFPNYSSELNVNALLLGDSALYLCASRREGPLHFGNGTRLTVT.

This chain links TRBV29-1 with TRBJ2-1; D is unclear. The CDR3 is made up of 13 amino acids. The germline CDR1 and CDR2 sequences are SQVTM and ANQGSEA. Deletions cut 2 bases from V and 8 bases from J, with 13 bases between. The DNA of the CDR3 is TGCAGCGTTGAATTGGAGTCTCTCCATGAGCAGTTCTTC. Its translation is CSVELESLHEQFF.

CDR3 in DNA: TGTGCCAGCAGCTTAATTGGTGAGGACTACACCTTC. It specifies CASSLIGEDYTF. The chain links TRBV7-9 to TRBJ1-2; D gene ambiguous. The CDR3 consists of 12 residues. The V end was cut by 2 bases, the J end by 10 bases, with 11 bases between. Germline values: CDR1 SEHNR, CDR2 FQNEAQ (reference sequence).

This clonotype appeared a single time. The germline gene is not matched at one end of the junction; a read error may be the cause. The V and J genes are TRBV7-6 and TRBJ2-5, with 8 bases matching TRBD2. The CDR3 contains 16 residues. In germline, CDR1 is SGHVS, CDR2 FNYEAQ. In DNA, the CDR3 is TGCGCCAGCAGCCAAGATAAGCGGGAGCCACCGGAGACCCAGTACTTC. As protein: CASSQDKREPPETQYF.

This chain connects TRBV12-3 or TRBV12-4 to TRBJ2-7; tentatively, D is TRBD1 (6 bases). The CDR3 consists of 14 residues. Trimming took off 4 bases at V and 5 bases at J, with 15 bases between the two ends. CDR3 nucleotide sequence: TGTGCCAGCAGTTCCGGGACACCCACACACGAGCAGTACTTC. Residues: CASSSGTPTHEQYF.

The chain recombines TRBV20-1 with TRBJ2-7; TRBD1 matches at 9 bases. From germline, CDR1 is DFQATT and CDR2 SNEGSKA (reference sequence). This CDR3 is 13 amino acids long. CDR3 sequence: CRGTTGGSYEQYF. The CDR3, as DNA: TGCAGAGGAACGACAGGGGGGTCCTACGAGCAGTACTTC.

V usage is TRBV12-3 or TRBV12-4 and J usage is TRBJ1-1; D ambiguous. The CDR3 sequence is 14 residues long. V lost 7 bases to trimming and J lost 3 bases, with 15 bases between them. CDR3 loop: CASTPGLQYTEAFF. The CDR3 coding sequence is TGTGCCAGCACTCCGGGGTTGCAATACACTGAAGCTTTCTTT.

To note about this clonotype: Because it lacks the conserved phenylalanine or tryptophan at the end, this CDR3 is likely a read error. The DNA is omitted, as the CDR3 cannot be located on it reliably, and the CDR3 follows TCRdb's listing. This chain joins TRBV29-1 and TRBJ1-4; TRBD1 was called by the table and not checked on the DNA. From germline, CDR1 is SQVTM and CDR2 ANQGSEA. The CDR3 numbers 12 amino acids, ends counted. The CDR3 spells CSVEGDPYLGNY.

This clonotype was recorded only once. V usage is TRBV24-1 and J usage is TRBJ1-5; tentatively, D is TRBD1 (6 bases). The CDR3 sequence is 13 residues long. The ends were cut back, 7 bases at V and 7 bases at J, with 13 bases in the middle. CDR1 and CDR2 (germline): KGHDR, SFDVKD. CDR3 in DNA: TGTGCCACCAGCTTGGGGGCAGGGCAGCCCCAGCATTTT. As protein: CATSLGAGQPQHF.

Here the CDR3 DNA reads TGTGCCAGCAGTAACGGACAGACCTACGAGCAGTACTTC. As protein: CASSNGQTYEQYF. V gene TRBV9 combines with J gene TRBJ2-7; a possible D gene is TRBD1 (6 bases). CDR1 and CDR2 (germline): SGDLS, YYNGEE. V was trimmed by 5 bases and J by 2 bases, leaving 11 bases between them. The CDR3 spans 13 residues.

This sequence joins TRBV12-3 or TRBV12-4 and TRBJ1-4; D might be TRBD1 (6 bases). The CDR3 spans 14 residues. Trimming removed 10 bases from V and 4 bases from J, with 16 bases in between. CDR3 nucleotides: TGTGCCACCAAAAATACAGGGTTTAATGAAAAACTGTTTTTT. Protein sequence: CATKNTGFNEKLFF.

There are a few counts of this clonotype. The chain joins TRBV7-9 to TRBJ2-5; possibly TRBD1 for D (6 bases). Germline CDR1 SEHNR, CDR2 FQNEAQ (reference sequence). The CDR3 is made up of 13 amino acids. V was shortened by 2 bases and J by 5 bases, with 9 bases between the two germline ends. The CDR3 is CASSLQGLETQYF. DNA for the CDR3: TGTGCCAGCAGCTTACAGGGGTTGGAGACCCAGTACTTC.

The sample holds a few counts of this clonotype. This chain joins TRBV19 and TRBJ1-5; no definite D call. CDR3 length: 12 amino acids. Germline CDR1 LNHDA, CDR2 SQIVND (reference sequence). Trimming removed 3 bases at V and 4 bases at J, with 4 bases between. CDR3 sequence (DNA): TGTGCCAGTAGTATTAATAATCAGCCCCAGCATTTT. This gives the protein CASSINNQPQHF.

This clonotype was found a few times. The chain has TRBV7-9 and TRBJ2-2; 10 bases line up with TRBD2. The CDR3 contains 14 residues. V shed 4 bases and J 9 bases; nucleotides not matched to a gene: 5. Germline V gene sequence: CDR1 SEHNR, CDR2 FQNEAQ (reference sequence). The CDR3 nucleotides read TGTGCCAGCAGCTCTCCGGGACTAGCGTGGGAGCTGTTTTTT. This encodes CASSSPGLAWELFF.

A word on this clonotype: This is likely a read error, given that the CDR3 carries no conserved phenylalanine or tryptophan at its end. The CDR3 protein is CASSPSRGQPQHL. The CDR3 DNA follows: TGTGCCAGCAGTCCTTCCCGAGGCCAGCCCCAGCATCTT. The V call is TRBV10-3, the J call TRBJ1-5, with D unresolved. This CDR3 spans 13 amino acids. The germline V gene has CDR1 ENHRY and CDR2 SYGVKD.

This clonotype appeared many times. The genes are TRBV25-1 and TRBJ2-7; the match to TRBD1 covers 9 bases. The V and J ends lost 1 base and 3 bases, in that order; junction bases with no gene match: 4. Germline-derived CDR1 and CDR2 are MGHDK and SYGVNS. This CDR3 region has 15 residues. The CDR3 reads CASSESSTGGYEQYF. The CDR3 DNA is TGTGCCAGCAGTGAATCATCGACAGGGGGCTACGAGCAGTACTTC.

This clonotype has at least ten counts. The rearrangement links TRBV15 to TRBJ2-5; TRBD2 aligns across 11 bases. The V gene end was trimmed by 3 bases and the J gene end by 1 base; junction bases not matched to a gene: 1. The length of the CDR3 is 15 residues. The germline gives CDR1 LNHNV, CDR2 YYDKDF (reference sequence). Written as DNA, the CDR3 is TGTGCCACCAGCAGTCTAGCGGGGGGCCAAGAGACCCAGTACTTC. Protein product: CATSSLAGGQETQYF.

The gene calls are TRBV28 and TRBJ1-5, with D possibly TRBD1 on 6 matching bases. The CDR3 is 14 residues long. Per the germline V gene, CDR1 is MDHEN and CDR2 is SYDVKM. Trimming left V 6 bases short and J 4 bases short, with 13 bases between. The CDR3 spells CASSPIGGNQPQHF. The CDR3 DNA reads TGTGCCAGCAGCCCTATAGGGGGGAATCAGCCCCAGCATTTT.

The rearrangement joins TRBV10-3 to TRBJ1-2; the match to TRBD1 covers 10 bases. The J segment lost 6 bases and the V segment lost 8 bases, leaving 9 bases of the junction unmatched. The CDR3 runs 14 residues. CDR1 and CDR2 (germline): ENHRY, SYGVKD. CDR3 coding DNA: TGTGCCATCCGGGGGACAGGGGATCAAAATGGCTACACCTTC. It encodes CAIRGTGDQNGYTF.

This clonotype was counted ten times or more. The chain joins TRBV7-6 to TRBJ1-5; weak D call: TRBD1 (5 bases). This CDR3 spans 13 amino acids. Trimming removed 5 bases at V and 5 bases at J, with 10 bases between. CDR1 is SGHVS and CDR2 is FNYEAQ in the germline V gene. CDR3 residues: CASSRGAHQPQHF. DNA of the CDR3: TGTGCCAGCAGCCGCGGGGCCCATCAGCCCCAGCATTTT.

This clonotype was seen a few times. V and J are TRBV7-2 and TRBJ1-2, with D unclear. V dropped 1 base and J dropped 4 bases, with 10 bases sitting between them. The V gene's germline CDR1 is SGHTA and CDR2 FQGNSA. This CDR3 is built from 14 residues. The CDR3 sequence is CASSLEVESYGYTF. The DNA of the CDR3 is TGTGCCAGCAGCTTAGAAGTCGAGAGCTATGGCTACACCTTC. The variable domain in full, with the rest retrieved from reference TRBV7-2 and TRBJ1-2, is GAGVSQSPSNKVTEKGKDVELRCDPISGHTALYWYRQSLGQGLEFLIYFQGNSAPDKSGLPSDRFSAERTGGSVSTLTIQRTQQEDSAVYLCASSLEVESYGYTFGSGTRLTVV.